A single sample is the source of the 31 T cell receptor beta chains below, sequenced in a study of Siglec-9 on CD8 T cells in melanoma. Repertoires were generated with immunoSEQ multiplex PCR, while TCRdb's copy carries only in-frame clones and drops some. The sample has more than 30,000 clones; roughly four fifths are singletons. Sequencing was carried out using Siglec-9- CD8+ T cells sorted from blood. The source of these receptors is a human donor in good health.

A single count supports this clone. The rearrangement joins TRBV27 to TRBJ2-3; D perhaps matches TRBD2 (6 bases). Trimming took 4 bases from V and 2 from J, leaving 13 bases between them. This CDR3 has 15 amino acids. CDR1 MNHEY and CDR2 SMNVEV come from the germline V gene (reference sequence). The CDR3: CASSSLAELTDTQYF. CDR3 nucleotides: TGTGCCAGCAGTTCATTAGCGGAACTCACAGATACGCAGTATTTT.

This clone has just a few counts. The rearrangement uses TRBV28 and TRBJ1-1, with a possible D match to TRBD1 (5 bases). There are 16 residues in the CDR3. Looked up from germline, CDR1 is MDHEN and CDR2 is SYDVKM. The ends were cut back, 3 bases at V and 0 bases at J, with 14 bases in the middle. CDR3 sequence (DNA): TGTGCCAGCAGTTTCCCCAGGGAGGAGATGAACACTGAAGCTTTCTTT. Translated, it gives CASSFPREEMNTEAFF.

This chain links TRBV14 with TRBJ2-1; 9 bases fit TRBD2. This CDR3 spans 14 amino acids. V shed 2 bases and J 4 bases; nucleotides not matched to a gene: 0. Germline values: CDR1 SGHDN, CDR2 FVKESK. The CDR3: CASSQLAGYNEQFF. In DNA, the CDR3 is TGTGCCAGCAGCCAACTAGCGGGGTACAATGAGCAGTTCTTC.

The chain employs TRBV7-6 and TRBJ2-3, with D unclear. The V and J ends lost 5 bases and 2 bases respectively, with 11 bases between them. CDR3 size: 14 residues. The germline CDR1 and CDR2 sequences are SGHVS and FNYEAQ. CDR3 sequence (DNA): TGTGCCAGCAGCCTACAGTTTGACACAGATACGCAGTATTTT. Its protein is CASSLQFDTDTQYF.

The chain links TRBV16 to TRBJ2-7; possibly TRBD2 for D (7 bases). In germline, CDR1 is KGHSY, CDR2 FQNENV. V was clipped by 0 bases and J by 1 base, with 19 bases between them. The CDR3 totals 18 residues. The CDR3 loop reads CASSQSVGAGAASYEQYF. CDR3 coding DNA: TGTGCCAGCAGCCAATCGGTTGGGGCGGGGGCAGCGTCCTACGAGCAGTACTTC.

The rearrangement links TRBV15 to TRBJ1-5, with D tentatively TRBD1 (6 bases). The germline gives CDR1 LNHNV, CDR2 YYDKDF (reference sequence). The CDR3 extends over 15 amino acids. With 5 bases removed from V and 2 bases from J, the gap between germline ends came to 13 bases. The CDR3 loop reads CATSPGVQGNQPQHF. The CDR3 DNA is TGTGCCACCAGCCCAGGGGTCCAAGGCAATCAGCCCCAGCATTTT.

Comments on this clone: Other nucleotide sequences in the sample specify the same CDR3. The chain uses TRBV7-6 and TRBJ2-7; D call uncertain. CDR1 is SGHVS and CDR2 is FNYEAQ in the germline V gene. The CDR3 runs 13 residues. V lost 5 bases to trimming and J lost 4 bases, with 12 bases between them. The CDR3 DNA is TGTGCCAGCAGCCCAGGCCCGAATTACGAGCAGTACTTC. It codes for CASSPGPNYEQYF.

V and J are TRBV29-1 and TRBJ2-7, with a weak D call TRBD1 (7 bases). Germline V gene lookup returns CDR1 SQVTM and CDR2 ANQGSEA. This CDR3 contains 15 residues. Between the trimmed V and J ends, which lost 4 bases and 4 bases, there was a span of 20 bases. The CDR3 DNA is TGCAGCGTTGTGCCCAGGGGGGAGTTTGTGTACGAGCAGTACTTC. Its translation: CSVVPRGEFVYEQYF.

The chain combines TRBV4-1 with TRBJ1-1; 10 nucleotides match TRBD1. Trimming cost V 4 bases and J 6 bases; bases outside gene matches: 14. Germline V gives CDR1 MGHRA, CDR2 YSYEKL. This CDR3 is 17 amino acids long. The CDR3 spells CASSPGTGDPPESEAFF. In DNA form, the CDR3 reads TGCGCCAGCAGCCCCGGGACAGGGGACCCACCTGAGTCTGAAGCTTTCTTT.

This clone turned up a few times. The CDR3 nucleotides are TGCAGCGTAGAGGGCACGGAAAACACTGAAGCTTTCTTT. Translated, it gives CSVEGTENTEAFF. The rearrangement uses TRBV29-1 and TRBJ1-1; the D is unclear. This CDR3 comprises 13 residues. Per the germline V gene, CDR1 is SQVTM and CDR2 is ANQGSEA. Trimming pared 6 bases from V and 2 bases from J, leaving 13 bases between.

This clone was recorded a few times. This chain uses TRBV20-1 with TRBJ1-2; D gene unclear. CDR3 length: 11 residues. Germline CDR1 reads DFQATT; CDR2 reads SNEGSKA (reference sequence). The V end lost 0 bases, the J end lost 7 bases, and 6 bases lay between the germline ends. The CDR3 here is CSARDLGGYTF. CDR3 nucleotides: TGCAGTGCTAGAGATTTGGGTGGCTACACCTTC.

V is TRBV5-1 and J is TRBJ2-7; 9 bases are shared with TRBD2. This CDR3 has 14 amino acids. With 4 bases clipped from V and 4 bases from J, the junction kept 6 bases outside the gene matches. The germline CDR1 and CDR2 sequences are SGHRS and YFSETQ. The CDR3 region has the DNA TGCGCCAGCAGCCCTCCTAGCGGGGTTTACGAGCAGTACTTC. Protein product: CASSPPSGVYEQYF.

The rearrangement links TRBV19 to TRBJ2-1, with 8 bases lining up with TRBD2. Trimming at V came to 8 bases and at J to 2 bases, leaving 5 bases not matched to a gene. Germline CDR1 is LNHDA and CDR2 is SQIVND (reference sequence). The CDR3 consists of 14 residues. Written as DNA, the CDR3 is TGTGCCAGTTGGAGCGGGAGCCCCTACAATGAGCAGTTCTTC. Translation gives CASWSGSPYNEQFF. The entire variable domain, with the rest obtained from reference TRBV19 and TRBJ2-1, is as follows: DGGITQSPKYLFRKEGQNVTLSCEQNLNHDAMYWYRQDPGQGLRLIYYSQIVNDFQKGDIAEGYSVSREKKESFPLTVTSAQKNPTAFYLCASWSGSPYNEQFFGPGTRLTVL.

The CDR3 bases are TGTGCCAGCAGCTTCGGGGCGGATGAGCAGTTCTTC. This codes for CASSFGADEQFF. The chain has TRBV7-8 and TRBJ2-1; possibly TRBD1 or TRBD2 for D (5 bases each). This CDR3 region has 12 residues. The germline V and J ends were trimmed by 3 bases and 8 bases, with 8 bases remaining between them. The germline CDR1 and CDR2 sequences are SGHVS and FQNEAQ. The whole variable domain, filled in from reference TRBV7-8 and TRBJ2-1, reads GAGVSQSPRYKVAKRGQDVALRCDPISGHVSLFWYQQALGQGPEFLTYFQNEAQLDKSGLPSDRFFAERPEGSVSTLKIQRTQQEDSAVYLCASSFGADEQFFGPGTRLTVL.

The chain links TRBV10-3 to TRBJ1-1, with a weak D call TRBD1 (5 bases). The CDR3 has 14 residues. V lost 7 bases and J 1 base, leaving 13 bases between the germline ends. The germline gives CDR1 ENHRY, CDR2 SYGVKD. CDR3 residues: CAIMEGQGNTEAFF. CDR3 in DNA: TGTGCCATCATGGAAGGGCAGGGGAACACTGAAGCTTTCTTT.

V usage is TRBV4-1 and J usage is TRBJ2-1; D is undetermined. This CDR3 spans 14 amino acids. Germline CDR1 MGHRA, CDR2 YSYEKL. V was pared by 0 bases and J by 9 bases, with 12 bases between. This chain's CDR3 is CASSQDEDPCEQFF. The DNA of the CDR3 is TGCGCCAGCAGCCAAGACGAGGACCCTTGTGAGCAGTTCTTC.

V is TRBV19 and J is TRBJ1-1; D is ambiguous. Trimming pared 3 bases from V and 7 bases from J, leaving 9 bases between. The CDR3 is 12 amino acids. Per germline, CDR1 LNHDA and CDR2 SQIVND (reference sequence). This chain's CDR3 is CASSMQGIEAFF. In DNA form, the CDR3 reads TGTGCCAGTAGTATGCAAGGTATTGAAGCTTTCTTT.

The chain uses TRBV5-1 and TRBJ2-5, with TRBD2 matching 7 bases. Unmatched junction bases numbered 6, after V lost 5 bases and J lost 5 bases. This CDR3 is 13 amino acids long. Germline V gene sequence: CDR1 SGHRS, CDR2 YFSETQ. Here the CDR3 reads CASRPRESETQYF. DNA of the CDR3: TGCGCCAGCAGGCCGCGGGAGTCGGAGACCCAGTACTTC.

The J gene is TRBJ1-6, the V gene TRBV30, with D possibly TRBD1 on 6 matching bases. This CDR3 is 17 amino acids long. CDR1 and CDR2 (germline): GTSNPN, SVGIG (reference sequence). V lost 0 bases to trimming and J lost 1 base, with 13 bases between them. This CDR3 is CAWSVLGGLSYNSPLHF. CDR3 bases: TGTGCCTGGAGTGTACTTGGGGGGCTTTCCTATAATTCACCCCTCCACTTT.

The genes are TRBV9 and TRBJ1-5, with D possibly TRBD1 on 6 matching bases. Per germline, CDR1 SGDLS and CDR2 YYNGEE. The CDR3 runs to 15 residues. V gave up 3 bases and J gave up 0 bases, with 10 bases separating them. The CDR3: CASSATGYSNQPQHF. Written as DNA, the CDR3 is TGTGCCAGCAGCGCCACAGGGTATAGCAATCAGCCCCAGCATTTT.

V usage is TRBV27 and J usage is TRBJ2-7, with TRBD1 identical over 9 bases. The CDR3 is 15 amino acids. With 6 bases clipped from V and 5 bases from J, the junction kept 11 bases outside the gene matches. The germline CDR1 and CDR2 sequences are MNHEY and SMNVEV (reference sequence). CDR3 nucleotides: TGTGCCAGCAGACCCCAGGGGACAGGGCTCCACGAGCAGTACTTC. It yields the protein CASRPQGTGLHEQYF.

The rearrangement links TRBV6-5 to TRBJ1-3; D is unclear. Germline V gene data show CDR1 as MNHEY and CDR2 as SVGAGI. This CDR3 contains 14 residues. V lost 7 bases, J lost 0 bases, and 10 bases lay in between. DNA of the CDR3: TGTGCCAGCAAGAACACCGACTCTGGAAACACCATATATTTT. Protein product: CASKNTDSGNTIYF.

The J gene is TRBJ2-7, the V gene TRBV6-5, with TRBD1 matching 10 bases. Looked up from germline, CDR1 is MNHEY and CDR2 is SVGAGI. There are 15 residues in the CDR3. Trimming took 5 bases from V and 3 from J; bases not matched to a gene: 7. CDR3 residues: CASSTLTGGGYEQYF. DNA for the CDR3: TGTGCCAGCAGTACCCTGACAGGGGGCGGCTACGAGCAGTACTTC.

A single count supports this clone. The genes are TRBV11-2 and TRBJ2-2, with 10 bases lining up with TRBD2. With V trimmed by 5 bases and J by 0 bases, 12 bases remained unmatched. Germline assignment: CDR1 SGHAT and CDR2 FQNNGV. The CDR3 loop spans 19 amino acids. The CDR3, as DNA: TGTGCCAGCAGCCTATTATGGACTAGCGGAGAAACGAACACCGGGGAGCTGTTTTTT. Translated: CASSLLWTSGETNTGELFF.

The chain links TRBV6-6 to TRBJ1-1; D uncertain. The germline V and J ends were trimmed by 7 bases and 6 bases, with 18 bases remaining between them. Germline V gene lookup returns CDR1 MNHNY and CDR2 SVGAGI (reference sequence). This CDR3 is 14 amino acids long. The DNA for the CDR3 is TGTGCCAGCACCTTTACTCTAAGGGAGCCTGAAGCTTTCTTT. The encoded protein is CASTFTLREPEAFF.

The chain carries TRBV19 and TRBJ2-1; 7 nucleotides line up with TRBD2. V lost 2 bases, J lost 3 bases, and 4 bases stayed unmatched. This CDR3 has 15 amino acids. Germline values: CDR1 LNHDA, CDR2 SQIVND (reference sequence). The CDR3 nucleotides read TGTGCCAGTAGTATATCGGGGGGAGGCTACAATGAGCAGTTCTTC. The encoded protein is CASSISGGGYNEQFF.

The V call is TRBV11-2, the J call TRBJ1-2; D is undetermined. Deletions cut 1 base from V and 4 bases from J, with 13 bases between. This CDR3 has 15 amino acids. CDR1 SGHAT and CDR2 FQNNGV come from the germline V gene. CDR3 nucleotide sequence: TGTGCCAGCAGCTTAGGTTCGATCGAGTTCTATGGCTACACCTTC. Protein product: CASSLGSIEFYGYTF.

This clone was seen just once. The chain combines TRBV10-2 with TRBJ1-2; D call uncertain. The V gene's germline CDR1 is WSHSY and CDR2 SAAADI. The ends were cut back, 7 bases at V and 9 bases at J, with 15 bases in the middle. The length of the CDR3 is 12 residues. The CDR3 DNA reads TGCGCCAGCACCCCCGGTGGCGGGAGCTACACCTTC. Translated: CASTPGGGSYTF.

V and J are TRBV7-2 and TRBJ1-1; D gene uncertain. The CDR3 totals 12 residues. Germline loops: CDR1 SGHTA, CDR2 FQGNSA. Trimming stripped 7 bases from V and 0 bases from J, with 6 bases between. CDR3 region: CASKRMNTEAFF. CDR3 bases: TGTGCCAGCAAAAGGATGAACACTGAAGCTTTCTTT.

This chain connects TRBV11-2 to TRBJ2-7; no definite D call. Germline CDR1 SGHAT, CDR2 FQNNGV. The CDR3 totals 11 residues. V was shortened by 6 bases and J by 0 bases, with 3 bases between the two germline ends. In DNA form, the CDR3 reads TGTGCCAGCAGTATCTCCTACGAGCAGTACTTC. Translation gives CASSISYEQYF.

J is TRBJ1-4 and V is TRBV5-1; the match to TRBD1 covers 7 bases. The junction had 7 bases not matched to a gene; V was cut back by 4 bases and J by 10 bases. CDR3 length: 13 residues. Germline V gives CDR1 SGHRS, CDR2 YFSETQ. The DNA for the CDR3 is TGCGCCAGCAGCCAGGGACAGAGCTTAAAACTGTTTTTT. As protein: CASSQGQSLKLFF.